This T cell receptor (beta chain) was identified in a study of beta chain features in type 1 diabetes. Study-level results: Shorter TCRB CDR3s, moderately but significantly so, marked every one of the four CD4+ subsets in Type 1 diabetes patients. Insertions were fewer and deletions more numerous at VDJ junctions in type 1 diabetes patients.

Of the isolated RNA, all was reverse transcribed, and so the sequenced material was expressed TCRB transcripts. Clones were sequenced by immunoSEQ multiplex PCR, and TCRdb holds only the in-frame ones, with some missing. This table has 120,000 or so clones, around a sixth appearing once. As concerns this clone: Its antigen is unidentified.

In total, each donor contributed a single heparinised blood draw that averaged around 0.12 L. The germline CDR1 and CDR2 sequences are SNHLY and FYNNEI. The CDR3 has 13 amino acids. Trimming cost V 0 bases and J 13 bases, with 15 bases left between them. Sequencing was done on a sample of central memory CD4+ T cells from blood. The rearrangement links TRBV2 to TRBJ2-5, with D possibly matching TRBD2 (6 bases). The receptor comes from a man aged 18 to 30 with type 1 diabetes. CDR3 sequence reads: CASSEARGQGGYF. The CDR3 region has the DNA TGTGCCAGCAGTGAAGCGCGGGGCCAGGGAGGGTACTTC.